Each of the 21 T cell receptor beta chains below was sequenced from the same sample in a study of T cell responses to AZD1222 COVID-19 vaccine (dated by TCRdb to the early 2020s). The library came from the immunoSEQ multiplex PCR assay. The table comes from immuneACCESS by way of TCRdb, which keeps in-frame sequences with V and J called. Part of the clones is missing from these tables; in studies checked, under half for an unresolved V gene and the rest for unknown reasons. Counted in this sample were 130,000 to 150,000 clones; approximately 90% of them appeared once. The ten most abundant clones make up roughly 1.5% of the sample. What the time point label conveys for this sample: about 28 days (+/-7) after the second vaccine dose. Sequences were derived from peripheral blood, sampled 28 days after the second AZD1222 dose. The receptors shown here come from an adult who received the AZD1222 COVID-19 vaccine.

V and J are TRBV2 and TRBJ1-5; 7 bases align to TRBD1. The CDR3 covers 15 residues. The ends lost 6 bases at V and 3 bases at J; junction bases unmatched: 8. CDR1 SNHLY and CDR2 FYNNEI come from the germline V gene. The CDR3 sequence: CASREQGLTNQPQHF. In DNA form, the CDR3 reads TGTGCCAGCAGGGAACAGGGGCTTACCAATCAGCCCCAGCATTTT.

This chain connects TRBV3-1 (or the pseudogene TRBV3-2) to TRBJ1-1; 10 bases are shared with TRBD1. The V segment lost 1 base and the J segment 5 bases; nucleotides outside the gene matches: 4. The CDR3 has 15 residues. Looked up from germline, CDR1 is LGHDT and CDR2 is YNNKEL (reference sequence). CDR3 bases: TGTGCCAGCAGCCAAGTTAGGACAGGGGGGACTGAAGCTTTCTTT. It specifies CASSQVRTGGTEAFF.

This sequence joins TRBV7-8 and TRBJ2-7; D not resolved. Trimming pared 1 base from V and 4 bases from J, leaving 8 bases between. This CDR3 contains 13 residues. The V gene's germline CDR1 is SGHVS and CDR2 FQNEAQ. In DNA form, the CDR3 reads TGTGCCAGCAGCTTAGGGTTGGGGTACGAGCAGTACTTC. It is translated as CASSLGLGYEQYF.

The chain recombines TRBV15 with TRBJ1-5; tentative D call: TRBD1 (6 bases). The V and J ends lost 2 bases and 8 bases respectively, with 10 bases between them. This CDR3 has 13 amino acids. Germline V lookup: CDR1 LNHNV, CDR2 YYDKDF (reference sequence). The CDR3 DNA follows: TGTGCCACCAGCAGAAGAGGGGGGGAGCCCCAGCATTTT. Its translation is CATSRRGGEPQHF.

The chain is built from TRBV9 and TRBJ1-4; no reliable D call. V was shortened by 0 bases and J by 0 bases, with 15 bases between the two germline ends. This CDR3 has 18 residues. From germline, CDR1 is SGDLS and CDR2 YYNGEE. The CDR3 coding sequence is TGTGCCAGCAGCGTAGGTATAGGGCCACCCGCAACTAATGAAAAACTGTTTTTT. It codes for CASSVGIGPPATNEKLFF.

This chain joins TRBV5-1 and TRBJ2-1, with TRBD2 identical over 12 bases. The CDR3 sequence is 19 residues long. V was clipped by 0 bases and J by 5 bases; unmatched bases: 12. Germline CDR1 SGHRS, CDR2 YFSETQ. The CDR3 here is CASSLAVRTSGKGHNEQFF. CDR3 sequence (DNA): TGCGCCAGCAGCTTGGCGGTTCGGACTAGCGGGAAAGGCCACAATGAGCAGTTCTTC.

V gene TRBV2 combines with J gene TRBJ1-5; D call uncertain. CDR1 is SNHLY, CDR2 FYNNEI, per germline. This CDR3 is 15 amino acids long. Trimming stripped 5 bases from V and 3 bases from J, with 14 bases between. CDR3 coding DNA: TGTGCCAGCAGTATCCGAGGCAGCCCCAATCAGCCCCAGCATTTT. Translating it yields CASSIRGSPNQPQHF.

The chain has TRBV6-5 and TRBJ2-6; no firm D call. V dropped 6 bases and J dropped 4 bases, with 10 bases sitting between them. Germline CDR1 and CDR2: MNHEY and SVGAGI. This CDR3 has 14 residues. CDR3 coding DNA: TGTGCCAGCAGCCTCGGGTGGGGGGCCAACGTCCTGACTTTC. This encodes CASSLGWGANVLTF.

CDR3 sequence reads: CATSRGGRDNSPLHF. CDR3 nucleotide sequence: TGTGCCACCAGCAGGGGGGGACGGGATAATTCACCCCTCCACTTT. This chain links TRBV15 with TRBJ1-6; a weak D match, TRBD1 (5 bases). The CDR3 runs to 15 residues. Looked up from germline, CDR1 is LNHNV and CDR2 is YYDKDF (reference sequence). The germline V and J ends were trimmed by 3 bases and 5 bases, with 11 bases remaining between them.

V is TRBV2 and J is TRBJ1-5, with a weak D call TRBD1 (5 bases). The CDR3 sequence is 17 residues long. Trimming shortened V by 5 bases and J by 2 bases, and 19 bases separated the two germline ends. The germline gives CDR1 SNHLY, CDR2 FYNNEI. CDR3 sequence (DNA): TGTGCCAGCAGTTACGGGGACCTACGAGCTGGCAATCAGCCCCAGCATTTT. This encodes CASSYGDLRAGNQPQHF.

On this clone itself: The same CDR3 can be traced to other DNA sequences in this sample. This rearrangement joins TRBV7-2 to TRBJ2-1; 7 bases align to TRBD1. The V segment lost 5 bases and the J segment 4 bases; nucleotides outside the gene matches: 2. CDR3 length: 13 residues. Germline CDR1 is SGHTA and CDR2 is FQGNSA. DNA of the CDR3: TGTGCCAGCAGCCCGGGACAGTACAATGAGCAGTTCTTC. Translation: CASSPGQYNEQFF. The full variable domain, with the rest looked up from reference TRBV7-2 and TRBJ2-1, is GAGVSQSPSNKVTEKGKDVELRCDPISGHTALYWYRQSLGQGLEFLIYFQGNSAPDKSGLPSDRFSAERTGGSVSTLTIQRTQQEDSAVYLCASSPGQYNEQFFGPGTRLTVL.

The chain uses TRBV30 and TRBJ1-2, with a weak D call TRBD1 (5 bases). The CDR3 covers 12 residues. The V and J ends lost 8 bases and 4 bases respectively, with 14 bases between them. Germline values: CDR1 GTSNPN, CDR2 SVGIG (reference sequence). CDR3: CARSGLGYGYTF. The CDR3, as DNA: TGTGCCCGTTCGGGACTGGGCTATGGCTACACCTTC. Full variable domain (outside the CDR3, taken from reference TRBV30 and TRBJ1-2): SQTIHQWPATLVQPVGSPLSLECTVEGTSNPNLYWYRQAAGRGLQLLFYSVGIGQISSEVPQNLSASRPQDRQFILSSKKLLLSDSGFYLCARSGLGYGYTFGSGTRLTVV.

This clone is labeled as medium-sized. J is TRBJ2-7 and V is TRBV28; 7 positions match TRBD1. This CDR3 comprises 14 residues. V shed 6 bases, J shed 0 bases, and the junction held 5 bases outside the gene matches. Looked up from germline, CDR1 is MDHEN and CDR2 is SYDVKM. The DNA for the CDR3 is TGTGCCAGCAGAGCACAGGGGTTCTCCTACGAGCAGTACTTC. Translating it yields CASRAQGFSYEQYF. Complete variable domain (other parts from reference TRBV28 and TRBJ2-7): DVKVTQSSRYLVKRTGEKVFLECVQDMDHENMFWYRQDPGLGLRLIYFSYDVKMKEKGDIPEGYSVSREKKERFSLILESASTNQTSMYLCASRAQGFSYEQYFGPGTRLTVT.

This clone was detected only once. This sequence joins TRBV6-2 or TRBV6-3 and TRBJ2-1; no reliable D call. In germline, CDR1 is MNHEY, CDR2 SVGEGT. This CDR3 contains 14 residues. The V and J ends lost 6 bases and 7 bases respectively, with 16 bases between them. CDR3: CASSKGLYINEQFF. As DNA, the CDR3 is TGTGCCAGCAGCAAGGGCCTTTATATTAATGAGCAGTTCTTC.

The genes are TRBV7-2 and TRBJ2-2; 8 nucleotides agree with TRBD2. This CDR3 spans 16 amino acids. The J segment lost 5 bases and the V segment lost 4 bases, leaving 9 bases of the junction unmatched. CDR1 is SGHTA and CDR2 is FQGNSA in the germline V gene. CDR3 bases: TGTGCCAGCAGCTCCGCCCCACTAGCGGCGACCGGGGAGCTGTTTTTT. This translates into CASSSAPLAATGELFF. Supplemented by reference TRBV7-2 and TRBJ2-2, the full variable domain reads GAGVSQSPSNKVTEKGKDVELRCDPISGHTALYWYRQSLGQGLEFLIYFQGNSAPDKSGLPSDRFSAERTGGSVSTLTIQRTQQEDSAVYLCASSSAPLAATGELFFGEGSRLTVL.

The CDR3 DNA sequence: TGTGCCAGCAGCTTAACTTCCAACACTGAAGCTTTCTTT. Amino acid sequence: CASSLTSNTEAFF. The rearrangement joins TRBV7-9 to TRBJ1-1; the D is unclear. The CDR3 runs 13 residues. Trimming cost V 2 bases and J 2 bases, with 6 bases left between them. Germline CDR1 and CDR2: SEHNR and FQNEAQ (reference sequence).

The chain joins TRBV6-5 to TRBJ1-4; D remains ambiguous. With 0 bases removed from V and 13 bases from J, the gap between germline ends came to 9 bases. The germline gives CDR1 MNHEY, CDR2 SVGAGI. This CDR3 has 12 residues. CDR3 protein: CASSYSGGGLFF. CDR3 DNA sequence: TGTGCCAGCAGTTACTCCGGAGGAGGACTGTTTTTT.

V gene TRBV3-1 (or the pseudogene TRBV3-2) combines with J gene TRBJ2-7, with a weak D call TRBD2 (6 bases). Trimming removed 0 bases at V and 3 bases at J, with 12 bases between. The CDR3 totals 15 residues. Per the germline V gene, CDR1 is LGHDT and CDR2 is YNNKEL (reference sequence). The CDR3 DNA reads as TGTGCCAGCAGCCAAGATTGGGGTAGCGGCTACGAGCAGTACTTC. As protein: CASSQDWGSGYEQYF.

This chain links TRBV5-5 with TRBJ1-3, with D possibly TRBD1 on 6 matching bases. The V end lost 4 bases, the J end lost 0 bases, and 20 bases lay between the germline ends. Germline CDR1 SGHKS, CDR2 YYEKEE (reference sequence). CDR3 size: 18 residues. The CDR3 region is CASSPIGLGAFSGNTIYF. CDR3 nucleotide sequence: TGTGCCAGCAGCCCCATAGGGTTGGGGGCTTTCTCTGGAAACACCATATATTTT.

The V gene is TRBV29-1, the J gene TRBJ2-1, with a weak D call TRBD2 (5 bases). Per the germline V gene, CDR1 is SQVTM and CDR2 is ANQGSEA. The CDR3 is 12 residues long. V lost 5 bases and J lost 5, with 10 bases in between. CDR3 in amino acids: CSVPEGNNEQFF. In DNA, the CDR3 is TGCAGCGTTCCAGAGGGAAACAATGAGCAGTTCTTC.

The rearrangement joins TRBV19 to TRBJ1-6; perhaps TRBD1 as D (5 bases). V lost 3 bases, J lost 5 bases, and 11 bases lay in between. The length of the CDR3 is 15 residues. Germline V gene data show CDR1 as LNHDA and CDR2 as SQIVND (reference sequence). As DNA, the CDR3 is TGTGCCAGTAGTATCGTGGGGGGTGATAATTCACCCCTCCACTTT. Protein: CASSIVGGDNSPLHF.